The 30 T cell receptor beta chains reported below all come from one sample, sequenced in a study of shared T cell receptors in the human thymus. The method was immunoSEQ multiplex PCR; TCRdb's version includes in-frame clones alone and lacks a portion of them. The table includes 700,000 or so clones, 80% to 90% detected once. These data were likewise used in another study, on human thymus T cells.

Source material: thymocytes. All receptors derive from a girl less than two years old with a congenital heart defect.

This chain links TRBV9 with TRBJ1-2; no definite D call. Trimming stripped 4 bases from V and 4 bases from J, with 11 bases between. The CDR3 sequence is 13 residues long. The germline V gene encodes CDR1 SGDLS and CDR2 YYNGEE. This chain's CDR3 is CASSRRGLYGYTF. The CDR3 DNA reads as TGTGCCAGCAGCCGACGCGGACTCTATGGCTACACCTTC.

V usage is TRBV5-6 and J usage is TRBJ1-1; D unresolved. This CDR3 contains 15 residues. Trimming took off 2 bases at V and 3 bases at J, with 14 bases between the two ends. CDR1 is SGHDT and CDR2 is YYEEEE in the germline V gene. CDR3 loop: CASSFTWAADTEAFF. DNA for the CDR3: TGTGCCAGCAGCTTTACTTGGGCAGCGGACACTGAAGCTTTCTTT.

This rearrangement joins TRBV10-3 to TRBJ1-2; no firm D call. This CDR3 contains 12 residues. V lost 8 bases and J 8 bases, leaving 15 bases between the germline ends. The V gene's germline CDR1 is ENHRY and CDR2 SYGVKD. CDR3 in amino acids: CAIPAATRGYTF. The CDR3 nucleotides read TGTGCCATCCCAGCAGCGACCCGGGGCTACACCTTC.

This clone was found a few times. The chain combines TRBV7-2 with TRBJ2-5; no reliable D call. The germline V gene has CDR1 SGHTA and CDR2 FQGNSA. Trimming removed 4 bases at V and 6 bases at J, with 12 bases between. The CDR3 runs to 13 residues. Here the CDR3 DNA reads TGTGCCAGCAGCTCCACCCACCTAAAGACCCAGTACTTC. This gives the protein CASSSTHLKTQYF.

The chain carries TRBV7-6 and TRBJ1-2, with 9 bases that match TRBD1. After removal of 5 bases from V and 4 bases from J, the junction contained 8 bases not matched to a gene. This CDR3 region has 15 residues. Germline V CDR1 and CDR2: SGHVS, FNYEAQ. CDR3 DNA: TGTGCCAGCAGCCCTTTCGGACAGGGGAGCTATGGCTACACCTTC. Amino acids: CASSPFGQGSYGYTF.

The rearrangement links TRBV6-1 to TRBJ1-1; weak D call: TRBD1 (6 bases). Germline V gene sequence: CDR1 MNHNS, CDR2 SASEGT. This CDR3 comprises 14 residues. Trimming removed 4 bases at V and 5 bases at J, with 14 bases between. The CDR3 region is CASSGAQGRTEAFF. Here the CDR3 DNA reads TGTGCCAGCAGTGGGGCACAGGGTCGGACTGAAGCTTTCTTT.

The sample holds one count of this clone. The rearrangement uses TRBV7-9 and TRBJ2-6, with TRBD1 matching 7 bases. The CDR3 runs 19 residues. V lost 1 base, J lost 2 bases, and 11 bases stayed unmatched. Germline V gene sequence: CDR1 SEHNR, CDR2 FQNEAQ (reference sequence). As DNA, the CDR3 is TGTGCCAGCAGCTTAGACCGAACCCCGACAGGGACTGGGGCCAACGTCCTGACTTTC. Its protein is CASSLDRTPTGTGANVLTF.

The chain carries TRBV28 and TRBJ1-6; no clear D gene. From germline, CDR1 is MDHEN and CDR2 SYDVKM. V lost 5 bases, J lost 0 bases, and 26 bases lay in between. This CDR3 is built from 21 residues. This CDR3 reads CASSLLLLRKLSSSYNSPLHF. The CDR3 DNA sequence: TGTGCCAGCAGTCTTCTCCTTTTGCGAAAGCTTTCGAGCTCCTATAATTCACCCCTCCACTTT.

The rearrangement links TRBV7-6 to TRBJ2-5; 10 bases are shared with TRBD2. Germline V gene lookup returns CDR1 SGHVS and CDR2 FNYEAQ. V lost 1 base to trimming and J lost 5 bases; unmatched junction nucleotides: 10. The length of the CDR3 is 17 residues. DNA of the CDR3: TGTGCCAGCAGCTTAGGTTCAAGCGGGGGGGCCTTGGAGACCCAGTACTTC. Translated: CASSLGSSGGALETQYF.

This chain links TRBV19 with TRBJ1-2; tentative D call: TRBD1 (6 bases). Germline loops: CDR1 LNHDA, CDR2 SQIVND (reference sequence). V was clipped by 0 bases and J by 0 bases, with 14 bases between them. This CDR3 has 17 amino acids. CDR3 DNA sequence: TGTGCCAGTAGTATAGATCGGGTGGACAGATCTAACTATGGCTACACCTTC. Its protein product is CASSIDRVDRSNYGYTF.

This clone was recorded once. V gene TRBV6-1 combines with J gene TRBJ2-6; tentatively, D is TRBD1 (5 bases). The V end was cut by 3 bases, the J end by 0 bases, with 18 bases between. The CDR3 consists of 19 residues. The germline V gene encodes CDR1 MNHNS and CDR2 SASEGT. CDR3 in amino acids: CASSEEPQRQPSGANVLTF. The CDR3 DNA follows: TGTGCCAGCAGTGAGGAACCCCAACGACAGCCCTCTGGGGCCAACGTCCTGACTTTC.

The rearrangement joins TRBV7-2 to TRBJ1-1; D possibly corresponds to TRBD1 (6 bases). Trimming removed 3 bases at V and 8 bases at J, with 19 bases between. The CDR3 is 15 residues long. Germline CDR1 SGHTA, CDR2 FQGNSA. Here the CDR3 DNA reads TGTGCCAGCAGCTTGGGGCCTCGACAGGACCCAGAAGCTTTCTTT. The encoded protein is CASSLGPRQDPEAFF.

The chain combines TRBV5-6 with TRBJ2-5; D perhaps matches TRBD2 (7 bases). The V gene's germline CDR1 is SGHDT and CDR2 YYEEEE. This CDR3 is built from 15 residues. Between the trimmed V and J ends, which lost 3 bases and 5 bases, there was a span of 17 bases. CDR3 in amino acids: CASSSSGGASETQYF. CDR3 nucleotide sequence: TGTGCCAGCAGCTCCAGTGGGGGGGCCAGTGAGACCCAGTACTTC.

This chain links TRBV18 with TRBJ1-3; possible D gene TRBD1, 6 bases. CDR1 and CDR2 from the germline V gene are KGHSH and LQKENI. Trimming removed 4 bases at V and 4 bases at J, with 14 bases between. CDR3 length: 15 residues. CDR3 nucleotide sequence: TGTGCCAGCTCACTAACAGGGCTCTCCGGAAACACCATATATTTT. This translates into CASSLTGLSGNTIYF.

V usage is TRBV5-5 and J usage is TRBJ1-2, with D maybe TRBD1 (5 bases). Germline lookup yields CDR1 SGHKS and CDR2 YYEKEE (reference sequence). Trimming left V 0 bases short and J 6 bases short, with 12 bases between. The CDR3 is 14 amino acids. The CDR3 spells CASSLASGYHGYTF. The CDR3 nucleotides read TGTGCCAGCAGCTTGGCGTCAGGGTATCATGGCTACACCTTC.

The chain links TRBV6-5 to TRBJ1-2, with 8 nucleotides matching TRBD1. Trimming took 4 bases from V and 8 from J; bases not matched to a gene: 12. This CDR3 spans 15 amino acids. Germline CDR1 MNHEY, CDR2 SVGAGI. Here the CDR3 DNA reads TGTGCCAGCAGTTCCCTCTGGACAGGGCGAGGGGGCTACACCTTC. Amino acid sequence: CASSSLWTGRGGYTF.

The V gene is TRBV6-4, the J gene TRBJ2-7; 7 positions agree with TRBD1. J lost 4 bases, V lost 2 bases, and 11 bases had no gene match. The CDR3 covers 16 residues. The germline gives CDR1 MRHNA, CDR2 SNTAGT. CDR3 sequence (DNA): TGTGCCAGCAGTGACACCTCTCGGGACAGACCTTACGAGCAGTACTTC. Translated, it gives CASSDTSRDRPYEQYF.

The chain uses TRBV6-5 and TRBJ2-3; 10 nucleotides agree with TRBD2. The CDR3 loop spans 14 amino acids. V lost 7 bases, J lost 1 base, and 2 bases stayed unmatched. Germline V gene lookup returns CDR1 MNHEY and CDR2 SVGAGI. The CDR3 bases are TGTGCCAGCAAAGGGACTAGCGGCACAGATACGCAGTATTTT. Residues: CASKGTSGTDTQYF.

This clone appeared a single time. The gene calls are TRBV10-2 and TRBJ2-5; TRBD2 agrees at 9 bases. Germline loops: CDR1 WSHSY, CDR2 SAAADI. This CDR3 spans 16 amino acids. V lost 6 bases to trimming and J lost 2 bases; unmatched junction nucleotides: 10. The CDR3 reads CASRTLKRGEQETQYF. In DNA, the CDR3 is TGCGCCAGCAGAACCCTCAAGCGGGGGGAACAAGAGACCCAGTACTTC.

V is TRBV5-1 and J is TRBJ2-4, with 7 bases identical to TRBD1. The ends lost 2 bases at V and 1 base at J; junction bases unmatched: 0. In germline, CDR1 is SGHRS, CDR2 YFSETQ. The CDR3 extends over 14 amino acids. The CDR3 here is CASSLQGAKNIQYF. The CDR3 nucleotides read TGCGCCAGCAGCTTACAGGGGGCCAAAAACATTCAGTACTTC.

J is TRBJ2-1 and V is TRBV11-2, with 12 nucleotides matching TRBD2. With V trimmed by 1 base and J by 10 bases, 5 bases remained unmatched. The CDR3 extends over 15 amino acids. Germline CDR1 and CDR2: SGHAT and FQNNGV. In DNA, the CDR3 is TGTGCCAGCAGCTTAGCTAGCGGGGGGGCGAAGGAGCAGTTCTTC. Its protein product is CASSLASGGAKEQFF.

This chain links TRBV13 with TRBJ1-6, with 9 bases fitting TRBD1. Germline loops: CDR1 PRHDT, CDR2 FYEKMQ (reference sequence). V gave up 4 bases and J gave up 6 bases; unmatched junction bases: 4. CDR3 size: 15 residues. Written as DNA, the CDR3 is TGTGCCAGCAGCTCCCCGGGACAGGGTAATTCACCCCTCCACTTT. Its translation: CASSSPGQGNSPLHF.

DNA for the CDR3: TGTGCCAGCAGTGAAGAGGGGGTCGAGCGGGGAACCTACGAGCAGTACTTC. Its protein product is CASSEEGVERGTYEQYF. The chain combines TRBV2 with TRBJ2-7; the D gene is possibly TRBD2 (7 bases). CDR3 length equals 17 residues. The V end was cut by 1 base, the J end by 2 bases, with 18 bases between. Germline CDR1 reads SNHLY; CDR2 reads FYNNEI. The full variable domain, its missing parts supplied by reference TRBV2 and TRBJ2-7, is EPEVTQTPSHQVTQMGQEVILRCVPISNHLYFYWYRQILGQKVEFLVSFYNNEISEKSEIFDDQFSVERPDGSNFTLKIRSTKLEDSAMYFCASSEEGVERGTYEQYFGPGTRLTVT.

The genes are TRBV9 and TRBJ1-1; 9 nucleotides match TRBD1. This CDR3 has 15 amino acids. Germline CDR1 reads SGDLS; CDR2 reads YYNGEE. Trimming removed 5 bases from V and 1 base from J; junction bases left unmatched: 6. CDR3 amino acids: CASRLTGGANTEAFF. The CDR3 nucleotides are TGTGCCAGCAGACTCACAGGGGGCGCGAACACTGAAGCTTTCTTT.

The rearrangement links TRBV19 to TRBJ1-5; 7 bases agree with TRBD1. Trimming took 7 bases from V and 3 from J; bases not matched to a gene: 18. The CDR3 is 18 residues long. Germline CDR1 is LNHDA and CDR2 is SQIVND (reference sequence). The CDR3 region is CASTQKDLRQGFNQPQHF. The CDR3 DNA sequence: TGTGCCAGTACCCAAAAGGACCTAAGACAGGGTTTCAATCAGCCCCAGCATTTT.

The genes are TRBV7-8 and TRBJ1-1; D perhaps matches TRBD1 (5 bases). CDR3 length equals 14 residues. Germline values: CDR1 SGHVS, CDR2 FQNEAQ. The V and J ends lost 5 bases and 4 bases respectively, with 14 bases between them. In DNA, the CDR3 is TGTGCCAGCAGCACGGACGGGGGAGGCACTGAAGCTTTCTTT. Its translation is CASSTDGGGTEAFF.

This chain connects TRBV9 to TRBJ2-5; 14 bases agree with TRBD2. Germline CDR1 SGDLS, CDR2 YYNGEE. The CDR3 contains 17 residues. Trimming at V came to 3 bases and at J to 5 bases, leaving 9 bases not matched to a gene. The CDR3 DNA reads TGTGCCAGCAGCGCCCCGGGACTAGCGGGGGAGGGGGAGACCCAGTACTTC. It is translated as CASSAPGLAGEGETQYF.

The J gene is TRBJ2-3, the V gene TRBV5-4; 9 bases are a match to TRBD2. With V trimmed by 4 bases and J by 2 bases, 11 bases remained unmatched. The CDR3 is made up of 17 amino acids. Germline V CDR1 and CDR2: SGHNT, YYREEE (reference sequence). This CDR3 reads CASSVAVLAGNTDTQYF. CDR3 nucleotide sequence: TGTGCCAGCAGCGTTGCTGTTCTAGCGGGGAACACAGATACGCAGTATTTT.

This chain joins TRBV15 and TRBJ1-2, with 11 bases fitting TRBD1. The V gene's germline CDR1 is LNHNV and CDR2 YYDKDF (reference sequence). Unmatched junction bases numbered 9, after V lost 3 bases and J lost 3 bases. CDR3 length: 17 residues. The CDR3 region is CATSREDRGQRDYGYTF. The CDR3 DNA is TGTGCCACCAGCAGGGAGGACAGGGGGCAGCGGGACTATGGCTACACCTTC.

This clone was counted once. The chain uses TRBV4-1 and TRBJ1-4, with TRBD1 matching over 7 bases. The trim removed 3 bases at V and 1 base at J, leaving 8 bases unmatched. The CDR3 runs 17 residues. The germline gives CDR1 MGHRA, CDR2 YSYEKL. The CDR3 nucleotides read TGCGCCAGCAGCCATAAGAAACGGACAGGAACTAATGAAAAACTGTTTTTT. This sequence encodes CASSHKKRTGTNEKLFF.